Below, one T cell receptor beta chain is given with its context. Germline CDR1 SQVTM, CDR2 ANQGSEA. Trimming cost V 4 bases and J 2 bases, with 11 bases left between them. This CDR3 is 13 amino acids long. This specimen comes from a study of T cell repertoires in cytomegalovirus infection. TCRdb re-analysed the reads in MiXCR, keeping a single row per CDR3 protein. This table has 150,000 to 200,000 distinct CDR3 sequences, over 25% appearing once. V gene TRBV29-1 combines with J gene TRBJ1-1; the D gene is possibly TRBD1 (5 bases). This receptor was identified in a human donor in good health (CMV status not recorded). Some clones in this sample may be carry-over from other donors' samples. Sequences were obtained from PBMCs. CDR3 residues: CSVVRGDNTEAFF. CDR3 nucleotides: TGCAGCGTTGTCCGAGGGGACAACACTGAAGCTTTCTTT.